This TCR beta chain was recovered during a study of B cell selection in AIRE deficiency. General observations from the study: In TCRBV usage, CDR3 length and diversity, patient Tconv and Treg cells matched healthy donors. Shorter CDR3s marked shared Treg sequences, biased toward few non-templated insertions. Of some 4,000 shared Treg TCRbeta sequences, about 30% were healthy-donor-only and around 8.7% patient-only.

This CDR3 spans 19 amino acids. Germline CDR1 reads LNHDA; CDR2 reads SQIVND (reference sequence). V was pared by 0 bases and J by 2 bases, with 9 bases of the junction left unmatched. Remarks on this clone: Its antigen remains unknown.

Libraries were prepared by immunoSEQ multiplex PCR; TCRdb keeps only in-frame clonotypes and omits some of them. The sample yields about 22,000 clones, about 96% seen once. Sorting defined conventional CD4 T cells as CD4+CD127+. Controls came from healthy donors unrelated to patients. The specimen was CD4+CD127+ conventional T cells sorted from PBMCs. This clonotype originated in a human donor in good health. The V and J genes are TRBV19 and TRBJ2-2, with 10 bases lining up with TRBD2. The CDR3 loop reads CASSIDRGLAGANTGELFF. The CDR3 DNA reads TGTGCCAGTAGTATAGATCGGGGCCTAGCGGGGGCCAACACCGGGGAGCTGTTTTTT.